In this sample, the clone carrying this TCR beta chain turned up many times. Its antigen is not known. CDR1 and CDR2 from the germline V gene are DFQATT and SNEGSKA (reference sequence). This CDR3 region has 13 residues. The ends were cut back, 5 bases at V and 1 base at J, with 11 bases in the middle. The library was built from around 380 ng RNA with molecular barcoded adaptors for alpha/delta and beta/gamma chains. TCRdb called the reads again in MiXCR, with one record for every CDR3 protein. Among 85,000 to 100,000 distinct CDR3 sequences, around a fifth were seen once, and the ten largest hold about an eighth. This sample was taken from a study of read filtering for tumor transcriptome and immune sequencing. Study-wide background: Among patients, some 17 were male and around 14 female, aged roughly 45 to 80 (mean approximately 60). Transcriptome libraries were built from DNase-treated RNA. General study points: Roughly 80% of IR-seq clonotypes had a single read, yet these held about 3.4% of reads.

The sample taken for sequencing was a population of CD138-negative cells sorted from bone marrow. The chain has TRBV20-1 and TRBJ2-5; D unclear. The clonotype originates from a donor at least 40 years old with multiple myeloma. CDR3 loop: CSAWSGGQETQYF. The CDR3 DNA reads as TGCAGTGCTTGGAGTGGTGGCCAAGAGACCCAGTACTTC.